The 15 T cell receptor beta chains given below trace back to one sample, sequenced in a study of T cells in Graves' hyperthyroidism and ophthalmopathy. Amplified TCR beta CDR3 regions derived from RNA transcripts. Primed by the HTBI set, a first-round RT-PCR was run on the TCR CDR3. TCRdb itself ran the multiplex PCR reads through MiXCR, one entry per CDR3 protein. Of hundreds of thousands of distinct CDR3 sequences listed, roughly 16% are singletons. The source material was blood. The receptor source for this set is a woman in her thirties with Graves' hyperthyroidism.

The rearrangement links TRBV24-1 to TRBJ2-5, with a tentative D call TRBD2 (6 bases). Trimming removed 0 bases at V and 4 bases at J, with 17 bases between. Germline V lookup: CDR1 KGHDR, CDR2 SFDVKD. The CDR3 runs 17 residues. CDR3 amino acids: CATSDLGASVGGETQYF. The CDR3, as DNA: TGTGCCACCAGTGATTTGGGGGCGAGCGTGGGGGGAGAGACCCAGTACTTC.

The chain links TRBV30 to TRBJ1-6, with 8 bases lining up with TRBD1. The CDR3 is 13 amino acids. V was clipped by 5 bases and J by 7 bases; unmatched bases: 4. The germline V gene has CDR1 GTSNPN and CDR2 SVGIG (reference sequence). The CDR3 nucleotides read TGTGCCTGGGGACAGGGAACGAATTCACCCCTCCACTTT. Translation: CAWGQGTNSPLHF.

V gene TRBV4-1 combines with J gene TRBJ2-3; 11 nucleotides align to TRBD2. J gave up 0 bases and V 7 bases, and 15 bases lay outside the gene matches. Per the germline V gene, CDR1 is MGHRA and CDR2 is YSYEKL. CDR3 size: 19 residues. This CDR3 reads CASTKDRGTSGFSTDTQYF. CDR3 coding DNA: TGCGCCAGCACAAAAGATAGGGGGACTAGCGGCTTTAGCACAGATACGCAGTATTTT.

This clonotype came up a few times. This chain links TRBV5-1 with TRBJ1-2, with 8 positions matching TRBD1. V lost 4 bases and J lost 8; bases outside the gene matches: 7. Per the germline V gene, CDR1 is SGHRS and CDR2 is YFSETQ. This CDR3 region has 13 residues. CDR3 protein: CASSPTGEMGYTF. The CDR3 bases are TGCGCCAGCAGCCCGACAGGGGAGATGGGCTACACCTTC.

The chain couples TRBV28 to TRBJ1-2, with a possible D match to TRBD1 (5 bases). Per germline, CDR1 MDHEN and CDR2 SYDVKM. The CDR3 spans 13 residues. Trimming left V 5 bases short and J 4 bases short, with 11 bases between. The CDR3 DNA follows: TGTGCCAGCAGTATTCCTGACAGCTATGGCTACACCTTC. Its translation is CASSIPDSYGYTF.

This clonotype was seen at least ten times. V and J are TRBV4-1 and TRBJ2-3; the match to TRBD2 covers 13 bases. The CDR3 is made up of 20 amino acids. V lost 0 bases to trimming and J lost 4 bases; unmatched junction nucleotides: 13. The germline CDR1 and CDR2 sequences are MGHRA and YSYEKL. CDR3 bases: TGCGCCAGCAGCCAAGATCCCCCAGGGGGACTAGCGGGACGGTCAGATACGCAGTATTTT. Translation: CASSQDPPGGLAGRSDTQYF.

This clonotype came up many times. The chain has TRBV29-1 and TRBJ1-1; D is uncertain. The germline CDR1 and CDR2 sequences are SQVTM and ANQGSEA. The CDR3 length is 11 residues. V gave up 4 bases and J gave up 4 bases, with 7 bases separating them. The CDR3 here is CSVGLGTEAFF. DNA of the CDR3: TGCAGCGTTGGGTTGGGCACTGAAGCTTTCTTT.

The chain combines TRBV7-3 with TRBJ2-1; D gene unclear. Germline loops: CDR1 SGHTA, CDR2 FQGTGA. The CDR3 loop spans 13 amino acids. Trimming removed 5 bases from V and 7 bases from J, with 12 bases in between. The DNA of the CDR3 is TGTGCCAGCAGCAATAATGTGGGAAATGAGCAGTTCTTC. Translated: CASSNNVGNEQFF. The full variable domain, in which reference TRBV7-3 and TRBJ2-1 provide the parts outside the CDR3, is GAGVSQTPSNKVTEKGKYVELRCDPISGHTALYWYRQSLGQGPEFLIYFQGTGAADDSGLPNDRFFAVRPEGSVSTLKIQRTERGDSAVYLCASSNNVGNEQFFGPGTRLTVL.

The CDR3 DNA is TGCAGCGTTGGGCCGGGGGCTGAGACCCAGTACTTC. The encoded protein is CSVGPGAETQYF. The chain couples TRBV29-1 to TRBJ2-5, with D possibly being TRBD1 or TRBD2 (6 bases each). The germline CDR1 and CDR2 sequences are SQVTM and ANQGSEA. V shed 4 bases and J shed 5 bases, with 11 bases lying between them. CDR3 length equals 12 residues.

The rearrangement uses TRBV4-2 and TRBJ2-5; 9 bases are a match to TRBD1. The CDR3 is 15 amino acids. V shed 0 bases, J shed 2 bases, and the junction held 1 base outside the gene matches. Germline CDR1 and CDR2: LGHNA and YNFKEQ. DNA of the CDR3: TGTGCCAGCAGCCAAGATGGGACAGGGCAAGAGACCCAGTACTTC. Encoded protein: CASSQDGTGQETQYF.

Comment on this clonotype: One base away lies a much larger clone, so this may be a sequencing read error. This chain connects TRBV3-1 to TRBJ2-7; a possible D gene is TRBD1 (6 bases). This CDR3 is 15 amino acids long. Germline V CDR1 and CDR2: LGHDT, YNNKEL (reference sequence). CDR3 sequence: CASSPSTGLSHEQHF. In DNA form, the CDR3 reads TGTGCCAGCAGCCCTTCAACAGGGCTTTCCCACGAGCAGCACTTC.

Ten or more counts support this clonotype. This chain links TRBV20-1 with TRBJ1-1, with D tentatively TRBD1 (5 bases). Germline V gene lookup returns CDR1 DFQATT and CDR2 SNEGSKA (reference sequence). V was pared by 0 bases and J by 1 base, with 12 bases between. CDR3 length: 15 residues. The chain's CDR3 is CSARDWGRENTEAFF. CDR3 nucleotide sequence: TGCAGTGCTAGAGATTGGGGCAGGGAGAACACTGAAGCTTTCTTT.

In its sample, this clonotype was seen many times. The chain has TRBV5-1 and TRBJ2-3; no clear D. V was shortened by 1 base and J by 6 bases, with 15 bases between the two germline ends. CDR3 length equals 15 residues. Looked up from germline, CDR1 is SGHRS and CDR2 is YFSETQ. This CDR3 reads CASSLRLSYGDTQYF. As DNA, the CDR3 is TGCGCCAGCAGCTTGCGCCTCTCTTATGGGGATACGCAGTATTTT.

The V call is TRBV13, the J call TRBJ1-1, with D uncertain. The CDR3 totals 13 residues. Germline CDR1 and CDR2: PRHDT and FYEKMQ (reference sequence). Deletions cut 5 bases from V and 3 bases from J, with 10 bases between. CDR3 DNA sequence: TGTGCCAGCAGCCCTCCTAGGGACACTGAAGCTTTCTTT. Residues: CASSPPRDTEAFF.

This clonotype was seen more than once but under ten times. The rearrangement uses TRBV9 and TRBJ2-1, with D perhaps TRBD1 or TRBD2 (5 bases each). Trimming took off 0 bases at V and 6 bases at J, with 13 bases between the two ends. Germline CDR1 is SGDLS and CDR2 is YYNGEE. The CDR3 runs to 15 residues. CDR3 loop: CASSVAGAHPNEQFF. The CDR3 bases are TGTGCCAGCAGCGTAGCCGGGGCCCACCCCAATGAGCAGTTCTTC.